The next 5 T cell receptor beta chains were all read from a single sample in a study of cytomegalovirus exposure and HLA in healthy donors. The primer mix had 60 Vbeta and 13 Jbeta primers. The assay was immunoSEQ multiplex PCR, and TCRdb's table has in-frame clones only and misses some. Among approximately 110,000 clones listed, 74% were seen once. The sequenced sample was PBMCs. The receptor set was obtained from a man aged 50-60 years in good health and CMV-seropositive.

This clone was found once. V and J are TRBV2 and TRBJ2-3; 11 bases align to TRBD2. This CDR3 has 16 residues. The germline V gene encodes CDR1 SNHLY and CDR2 FYNNEI. After removal of 6 bases from V and 4 bases from J, the junction contained 9 bases not matched to a gene. The CDR3 nucleotides read TGTGCCAGCAGCGACGCTAGCGGGAGGTGGGCAGATACGCAGTATTTT. Its translation: CASSDASGRWADTQYF.

This chain joins TRBV10-3 and TRBJ1-3; D may be TRBD1 (5 bases). CDR3 length: 11 residues. Germline V gene lookup returns CDR1 ENHRY and CDR2 SYGVKD. V was clipped by 10 bases and J by 4 bases, with 8 bases between them. For the CDR3, the DNA is TGTGCCACCGGGGGGGGAAACACCATATATTTT. Residues: CATGGGNTIYF.

This chain links TRBV7-6 with TRBJ2-7, with 8 positions matching TRBD2. The CDR3 sequence is 16 residues long. CDR1 SGHVS and CDR2 FNYEAQ come from the germline V gene. The J segment lost 6 bases and the V segment lost 3 bases, leaving 13 bases of the junction unmatched. CDR3 bases: TGTGCCAGCAGCTTTTTAGCCGGGACTAGTTTTGGCGAGCAGTACTTC. This codes for CASSFLAGTSFGEQYF.

V and J are TRBV2 and TRBJ2-2, with D maybe TRBD2 (5 bases). Germline V gives CDR1 SNHLY, CDR2 FYNNEI. Trimming removed 7 bases at V and 1 base at J, with 7 bases between. CDR3 length: 13 amino acids. The CDR3 region is CASTRGNTGELFF. The CDR3 nucleotides are TGTGCCAGCACCCGGGGGAACACCGGGGAGCTGTTTTTT.

The count of this clone is one. The chain recombines TRBV14 with TRBJ2-1; TRBD2 matches 11 bases. Germline V lookup: CDR1 SGHDN, CDR2 FVKESK. The V gene end was trimmed by 4 bases and the J gene end by 5 bases; junction bases not matched to a gene: 1. This CDR3 is 14 amino acids long. DNA of the CDR3: TGTGCCAGCAGCCGGGGACTAGCGGACAATGAGCAGTTCTTC. Translation: CASSRGLADNEQFF.